These T cell receptor beta chains were read from a single sample in a study of T cells in Graves' hyperthyroidism and ophthalmopathy. TCRdb reprocessed the multiplex PCR reads with MiXCR, giving one entry per CDR3 protein. In the table there are 700,000 or so distinct CDR3 sequences, about 17% of which are singletons. Sample: blood. The receptors were sampled from a man in his late teens or twenties with Graves' hyperthyroidism. Each CDR3 is given with its conserved first and last residue. D genes are given only for firm matches. A clone size is listed for some rows: how often the clone was seen (once, few, many), or a class if it is expanded.

abundance: many
j_gene: TRBJ2-1
v_gene: TRBV3-1
d_gene: TRBD2
CDR3aa: CASSQVVAGATGQFF
CDR3nt: TGTGCCAGCAGCCAAGTTGTAGCGGGGGCGACGGGGCAGTTCTTC

abundance: many
j_gene: TRBJ2-7
v_gene: TRBV3-1
d_gene: TRBD1
CDR3aa: CASSLGQAQTYEQYF
CDR3nt: TGTGCCAGCAGCCTCGGACAGGCTCAAACTTACGAGCAGTACTTC

abundance: few
j_gene: TRBJ1-1
v_gene: TRBV28
d_gene: NA
CDR3aa: CASSPSVRSTEAFF
CDR3nt: TGTGCCAGCAGTCCTTCGGTAAGGAGCACTGAAGCTTTCTTT

abundance: many
j_gene: TRBJ1-5
v_gene: TRBV7-9
d_gene: TRBD1
CDR3aa: CASSSGQSSNQPQHF
CDR3nt: TGTGCCAGCAGCTCGGGACAGTCAAGCAATCAGCCCCAGCATTTT

abundance: few
j_gene: TRBJ2-5
v_gene: TRBV12-5
d_gene: NA
CDR3aa: CASGLPMGEQETQYF
CDR3nt: TGTGCTAGTGGTTTGCCCATGGGGGAACAAGAGACCCAGTACTTC

abundance: few
j_gene: TRBJ2-7
v_gene: TRBV2
d_gene: TRBD1
CDR3aa: CASSVQGAQWEQYF
CDR3nt: TGTGCCAGCAGTGTTCAGGGGGCGCAGTGGGAGCAGTACTTC

abundance: few
j_gene: TRBJ2-1
v_gene: TRBV12-3/TRBV12-4
d_gene: TRBD1
CDR3aa: CASSRPGQGEQFF
CDR3nt: TGTGCCAGCAGCCGCCCCGGACAGGGTGAGCAGTTCTTC

abundance: few
j_gene: TRBJ1-2
v_gene: TRBV20-1
d_gene: NA
CDR3aa: CSASPEAGYGYTF
CDR3nt: TGCAGTGCTAGCCCGGAAGCCGGCTATGGCTACACCTTC

abundance: few
j_gene: TRBJ2-7
v_gene: TRBV20-1
d_gene: NA
CDR3aa: CSARDLRGPYSYEQYF
CDR3nt: TGCAGTGCTAGGGACTTGCGGGGACCCTACTCCTACGAGCAGTACTTC

abundance: many
j_gene: TRBJ2-3
v_gene: TRBV11-2
d_gene: NA
CDR3aa: CASSLGLATDTQYF
CDR3nt: TGTGCCAGCAGCTTGGGTCTAGCTACAGATACGCAGTATTTT

abundance: many
j_gene: TRBJ2-2
v_gene: TRBV2
d_gene: TRBD2
CDR3aa: CASKETSGSHGELFF
CDR3nt: TGTGCCAGCAAAGAGACTAGCGGGAGTCACGGGGAGCTGTTTTTT

abundance: NA
j_gene: TRBJ1-5
v_gene: TRBV19
d_gene: NA
CDR3aa: CASSIDLSNQPQHF
CDR3nt: TGTGCCAGTAGTATAGACCTTAGCAATCAGCCCCAGCATTTT

abundance: few
j_gene: TRBJ1-1
v_gene: TRBV4-1
d_gene: NA
CDR3aa: CASSRRWIRAEAFF
CDR3nt: TGCGCCAGCAGCCGACGGTGGATTAGGGCTGAAGCTTTCTTT

abundance: many
j_gene: TRBJ1-1
v_gene: TRBV3-1
d_gene: NA
CDR3aa: CASKKGVQNTEAFF
CDR3nt: TGTGCCAGTAAGAAAGGGGTCCAAAACACTGAAGCTTTCTTT

abundance: few
j_gene: TRBJ2-5
v_gene: TRBV15
d_gene: TRBD1
CDR3aa: CATSTRQGAGETQYF
CDR3nt: TGTGCCACCAGTACTAGACAGGGGGCAGGGGAGACCCAGTACTTC

abundance: many
j_gene: TRBJ2-7
v_gene: TRBV3-1
d_gene: NA
CDR3aa: CASSQDPGGGYEQYF
CDR3nt: TGTGCCAGCAGCCAAGATCCAGGAGGGGGGTACGAGCAGTACTTC

abundance: NA
j_gene: TRBJ2-3
v_gene: TRBV3-2
d_gene: NA
CDR3aa: CASSLPKDRAPDTQYF
CDR3nt: TGTGCCAGCAGCCTCCCGAAGGACAGGGCCCCGGATACGCAGTATTTT

abundance: NA
j_gene: TRBJ2-6
v_gene: TRBV28
d_gene: NA
CDR3aa: CASSFYTAHSGANVLTF
CDR3nt: TGTGCCAGCAGTTTTTATACAGCCCACTCTGGGGCCAACGTCCTGACTTTC

abundance: many
j_gene: TRBJ2-1
v_gene: TRBV24-1
d_gene: NA
CDR3aa: CATTPGGAGQNEQFF
CDR3nt: TGTGCCACCACTCCAGGGGGGGCGGGTCAGAATGAGCAGTTCTTC

abundance: NA
j_gene: TRBJ2-2
v_gene: TRBV9
d_gene: NA
CDR3aa: CASSADMSTGELFF
CDR3nt: TGTGCCAGCAGCGCCGACATGTCCACCGGGGAGCTGTTTTTT

abundance: NA
j_gene: TRBJ2-7
v_gene: TRBV5-6
d_gene: NA
CDR3aa: CASSGTYGQYF
CDR3nt: TGTGCCAGCAGCGGTACCTACGGGCAGTACTTC

abundance: many
j_gene: TRBJ2-1
v_gene: TRBV18
d_gene: TRBD2
CDR3aa: CASSPSGLASYNEQFF
CDR3nt: TGTGCCAGCTCACCGTCGGGACTAGCTTCCTACAATGAGCAGTTCTTC

abundance: NA
j_gene: TRBJ1-2
v_gene: TRBV19
d_gene: TRBD1
CDR3aa: CASSIIGQGGYGYTF
CDR3nt: TGTGCCAGTAGTATAATCGGACAGGGAGGCTATGGCTACACCTTC

abundance: NA
j_gene: TRBJ1-6
v_gene: TRBV20-1
d_gene: NA
CDR3aa: CSARVGEGGVYSSYNSPLHF
CDR3nt: TGCAGTGCTAGAGTCGGAGAAGGGGGGGTTTATAGCTCCTATAATTCACCCCTCCACTTT

abundance: few
j_gene: TRBJ2-3
v_gene: TRBV20-1
d_gene: TRBD2
CDR3aa: CSASKRETDTQYF
CDR3nt: TGCAGTGCTAGCAAGCGGGAGACAGATACGCAGTATTTT

abundance: many
j_gene: TRBJ2-5
v_gene: TRBV12-3/TRBV12-4
d_gene: NA
CDR3aa: CASSSNLQETQYF
CDR3nt: TGTGCCAGCAGCTCTAATTTACAAGAGACCCAGTACTTC

abundance: many
j_gene: TRBJ2-7
v_gene: TRBV6-2/TRBV6-3
d_gene: NA
CDR3aa: CASRASRGLRYEQYF
CDR3nt: TGTGCCAGCAGAGCTTCAAGGGGGTTGAGATACGAGCAGTACTTC

abundance: NA
j_gene: TRBJ2-3
v_gene: TRBV5-6
d_gene: NA
CDR3aa: CASSPEGSTDTQYF
CDR3nt: TGTGCCAGCAGCCCGGAGGGGAGCACAGATACGCAGTATTTT

abundance: NA
j_gene: TRBJ2-1
v_gene: TRBV20-1
d_gene: TRBD2
CDR3aa: CSARTGRANEQFF
CDR3nt: TGCAGTGCTAGAACCGGGAGGGCAAATGAGCAGTTCTTC